The present TCR beta chain was sequenced within a study of CD8 T cells in ankylosing spondylitis. This clonotype turned up a few times. Its antigen remains unknown. Generation of TCR beta libraries employed quantitative 5'-RACE incorporating molecular barcodes. TCRdb reprocessed the 5' RACE reads with MiXCR, giving one entry per CDR3 protein. The table lists under 950,000 distinct CDR3 sequences, around a fifth of them singletons. Study-wide points: One TCR beta motif, made up of roughly 8 highly homologous variants, appeared characteristic of ankylosing spondylitis blood. Some of these motif variants have turned up before, in reports on reactive arthritis synovial fluid and blood. CD8+ cells made up the disease-linked clones, which were relatively rare in peripheral blood. As reported, disease-linked clones showed significant enrichment in matched ankylosing spondylitis synovial fluid.

Germline lookup yields CDR1 MNHNS and CDR2 SASEGT. This CDR3 contains 13 residues. V dropped 6 bases and J dropped 6; count of bases not matched to a gene: 8. The TCR was taken from a male donor with ankylosing spondylitis. The sequencing input was blood, either unsorted or a sorted T cell fraction (not recorded which). The chain uses TRBV6-1 and TRBJ2-7; TRBD1 agrees at 7 bases. CDR3 residues: CASSFDRVSEQYF. The CDR3 DNA reads TGTGCCAGCAGCTTCGACAGGGTTAGCGAGCAGTACTTC.